What follows are 10 T cell receptor beta chains derived from one specimen sequenced in a study of cytomegalovirus exposure and HLA in healthy donors. Primers for the PCR totalled 60 Vbeta and 13 Jbeta. Repertoires were generated with immunoSEQ multiplex PCR, while TCRdb's copy carries only in-frame clones and drops some. The data hold under 150,000 clones, with roughly four fifths observed a single time. Sequencing was performed on PBMCs. The receptors were sampled from a male donor in good health and CMV-seronegative.

This chain uses TRBV5-4 with TRBJ1-4; TRBD1 agrees at 8 bases. Germline CDR1 reads SGHNT; CDR2 reads YYREEE (reference sequence). The CDR3 sequence is 14 residues long. V was clipped by 5 bases and J by 8 bases; unmatched bases: 8. The CDR3 bases are TGTGCCAGCAGAAAGGGACAGGCGGGCGAAAAACTGTTTTTT. Protein product: CASRKGQAGEKLFF.

The V and J genes are TRBV6-6 and TRBJ2-7; unclear D gene. Germline loops: CDR1 MNHNY, CDR2 SVGAGI (reference sequence). Between the trimmed V and J ends, which lost 7 bases and 10 bases, there was a span of 23 bases. This CDR3 is 14 amino acids long. Here the CDR3 reads CASNRGELNNHQYF. CDR3 DNA sequence: TGTGCCAGCAATCGAGGAGAGCTCAATAACCACCAGTACTTC.

This clone appeared a few times. The chain has TRBV27 and TRBJ2-1; TRBD2 agrees at 9 bases. CDR1 MNHEY and CDR2 SMNVEV come from the germline V gene (reference sequence). This CDR3 contains 16 residues. Germline trimming cut 3 bases from V and 8 bases from J; bases unmatched to any gene: 11. DNA for the CDR3: TGTGCCAGCAGTTTGAGTCCCGGGACTAGCAAACATGAGCAGTTCTTC. Its protein is CASSLSPGTSKHEQFF.

This chain links TRBV2 with TRBJ1-1; tentative D call: TRBD1 (6 bases). Between the trimmed V and J ends, which lost 5 bases and 9 bases, there was a span of 13 bases. CDR1 and CDR2 from the germline V gene are SNHLY and FYNNEI. This CDR3 is 12 amino acids long. The CDR3 protein is CASSYGGGQAFF. The CDR3 DNA is TGTGCCAGCAGTTATGGGGGGGGCCAAGCTTTCTTT.

V is TRBV6-6 and J is TRBJ2-7, with 8 nucleotides matching TRBD2. V shed 2 bases and J 0 bases; nucleotides not matched to a gene: 6. Germline-derived CDR1 and CDR2 are MNHNY and SVGAGI (reference sequence). The CDR3 runs 16 residues. CDR3 residues: CASSYRGGGSSYEQYF. CDR3 DNA: TGTGCCAGCAGTTACCGGGGGGGCGGGAGCTCCTACGAGCAGTACTTC.

The chain recombines TRBV27 with TRBJ1-5, with D perhaps TRBD1 (6 bases). The CDR3 is 15 residues long. Germline CDR1 reads MNHEY; CDR2 reads SMNVEV (reference sequence). Trimming left V 1 base short and J 4 bases short, with 11 bases between. CDR3 in DNA: TGTGCCAGCAGTTTATGGCAGGGGAAAAATCAGCCCCAGCATTTT. Translating gives CASSLWQGKNQPQHF.

This clone was recorded a few times. The gene calls are TRBV6-5 and TRBJ2-5; maybe TRBD1 (6 bases). The J call may be wrong; the DNA end is better matched by TRBJ2-7. Germline V gene lookup returns CDR1 MNHEY and CDR2 SVGAGI. The CDR3 contains 14 residues. CDR3 in DNA: TGTGCCAGCAGTTACGATGGACAGCTCCTCGAGCAGTACTTC. Its protein product is CASSYDGQLLEQYF.

V is TRBV28 and J is TRBJ1-3; TRBD1 aligns across 11 bases. This CDR3 region has 16 residues. V was pared by 6 bases and J by 3 bases, with 7 bases of the junction left unmatched. Germline assignment: CDR1 MDHEN and CDR2 SYDVKM. The CDR3 sequence: CASRGGTGGFGNTIYF. DNA of the CDR3: TGTGCCAGCAGGGGAGGGACAGGGGGATTTGGAAACACCATATATTTT.

The chain carries TRBV4-1 and TRBJ2-7, with D possibly TRBD1 on 6 matching bases. Germline lookup yields CDR1 MGHRA and CDR2 YSYEKL. This CDR3 has 18 amino acids. Trimming pared 0 bases from V and 3 bases from J, leaving 21 bases between. The DNA of the CDR3 is TGCGCCAGCAGCCAAGACCCGGTCGATGGGGGCCGGGACTACGAGCAGTACTTC. Translating gives CASSQDPVDGGRDYEQYF.

This chain links TRBV14 with TRBJ2-5; TRBD2 matches at 7 bases. Germline V gives CDR1 SGHDN, CDR2 FVKESK. The CDR3 sequence is 20 residues long. V trimming: 0 bases; J trimming: 2 bases; junction bases outside the gene matches: 18. DNA for the CDR3: TGTGCCAGCAGCCAAGATTATCCCAGACCTAGTCGCGGGGGTCAAGAGACCCAGTACTTC. As protein: CASSQDYPRPSRGGQETQYF. The variable domain in full, with the rest retrieved from reference TRBV14 and TRBJ2-5, is EAGVTQFPSHSVIEKGQTVTLRCDPISGHDNLYWYRRVMGKEIKFLLHFVKESKQDESGMPNNRFLAERTGGTYSTLKVQPAELEDSGVYFCASSQDYPRPSRGGQETQYFGPGTRLLVL.